This entry is about one T cell receptor (beta chain). Its antigen is undetermined. This sample stems from a study of molecular identifiers for immune sequencing clone quantification. Looking at the study overall: In replicates, RNA taken from approximately 20,000 or 98,000 naive CD8 cells was divided five ways, and four portions underwent sequencing. The study's findings and limits: Clones that exceeded 20 RNA copies held over 98% of effector molecules, yet under 1% in naive cells.

The CDR3 has 14 amino acids. Germline-derived CDR1 and CDR2 are GTSNPN and SVGIG (reference sequence). V was pared by 3 bases and J by 0 bases, with 12 bases between. RNA fractions of 10%, 30% or 50% and roughly 19,000 to 1,100,000 sorted cells were the source of naive CD8 libraries. TCRdb reprocessed the PCR reads via MiXCR and lists one record per CDR3 protein. Of over 600,000 distinct CDR3 sequences detected, 20% appear once; the ten largest clones hold roughly 0.9%. The sequence derives from a human donor in good health. Some libraries in this study had Jurkat cell RNA spiked in. Sequenced sample: naive CD8+ T cells from blood, with Jurkat cell RNA spiked in. Described subset: FACS-sorted CD8+CD4-CCR7+CD45RA+ naive T cells. This chain links TRBV30 with TRBJ2-7; tentatively, D is TRBD1 (7 bases). DNA of the CDR3: TGTGCCTGGAGCAGGGGGGTGAGCTCCTACGAGCAGTACTTC. This gives the protein CAWSRGVSSYEQYF.